One sample yielded the 10 T cell receptor beta chains listed below, sequenced in a study of memory CD8 T cells in hepatitis C reinfection. Libraries were prepared by immunoSEQ multiplex PCR; TCRdb keeps only in-frame clonotypes and omits some of them. This sample has approximately 52,000 clones, with 89% found just once. The sample's time point: pre-reinfection, 55 to 20 weeks before reinfection detection. Sorted cells were sequenced directly ex vivo without any in vitro expansion. Source material: naive CD8+ T cells sorted from blood. These receptors were collected from a man younger than 35 with hepatitis C virus infection.

The chain recombines TRBV27 with TRBJ2-7, with D possibly TRBD2 on 5 matching bases. The CDR3 sequence is 16 residues long. The germline V gene encodes CDR1 MNHEY and CDR2 SMNVEV (reference sequence). The V and J ends lost 4 bases and 1 base respectively, with 17 bases between them. The CDR3 DNA sequence: TGTGCCAGCAGTTCTACCTACGGGGTTGGGTCCTACGAGCAGTACTTC. As protein: CASSSTYGVGSYEQYF.

V is TRBV27 and J is TRBJ2-7; TRBD2 matches 7 bases. This CDR3 comprises 15 residues. Germline trimming cut 6 bases from V and 0 bases from J; bases unmatched to any gene: 8. The germline CDR1 and CDR2 sequences are MNHEY and SMNVEV (reference sequence). The CDR3 spells CASRAGDGYSYEQYF. The CDR3 region has the DNA TGTGCCAGCAGGGCGGGGGACGGATACTCCTACGAGCAGTACTTC.

V usage is TRBV6-5 and J usage is TRBJ1-1; D remains ambiguous. There are 14 residues in the CDR3. Deletions cut 6 bases from V and 0 bases from J, with 11 bases between. Germline V lookup: CDR1 MNHEY, CDR2 SVGAGI. The CDR3 nucleotides are TGTGCCAGCAGCTACAGAGCGGTGAACACTGAAGCTTTCTTT. Translating it yields CASSYRAVNTEAFF.

The CDR3 nucleotides read TGTGCCAGCAGCCCAAACAATGAGCAGTTCTTC. Amino acids: CASSPNNEQFF. This chain connects TRBV11-2 to TRBJ2-1; D remains unclear. Trimming removed 5 bases at V and 5 bases at J, with 4 bases between. The CDR3 loop spans 11 amino acids. The germline CDR1 and CDR2 sequences are SGHAT and FQNNGV.

The chain combines TRBV2 with TRBJ1-1; no firm D call. The CDR3 runs 13 residues. Deletions cut 2 bases from V and 0 bases from J, with 4 bases between. Germline V gives CDR1 SNHLY, CDR2 FYNNEI. The CDR3 DNA follows: TGTGCCAGCAGTGAAAACATGAACACTGAAGCTTTCTTT. It yields the protein CASSENMNTEAFF.

The chain combines TRBV28 with TRBJ1-3; maybe TRBD1 (5 bases). Looked up from germline, CDR1 is MDHEN and CDR2 is SYDVKM. Trimming left V 6 bases short and J 2 bases short, with 11 bases between. The CDR3 loop spans 14 amino acids. CDR3 in DNA: TGTGCCAGCAGCCTCACAGGTACTGGAAACACCATATATTTT. As protein: CASSLTGTGNTIYF.

This clone has just one count. This chain links TRBV4-1 with TRBJ2-1; 15 bases map to TRBD2. The CDR3 covers 16 residues. V dropped 5 bases and J dropped 9; count of bases not matched to a gene: 8. The germline CDR1 and CDR2 sequences are MGHRA and YSYEKL. CDR3 nucleotides: TGCGCCAGCAGCTATGGGACTAGCGGGAGGCTCGTTGAGCAGTTCTTC. It translates to CASSYGTSGRLVEQFF.

This clone was observed a single time. V gene TRBV5-1 combines with J gene TRBJ2-2; the D is unclear. The germline V and J ends were trimmed by 3 bases and 0 bases, with 9 bases remaining between them. This CDR3 region has 15 residues. Germline V gene sequence: CDR1 SGHRS, CDR2 YFSETQ. In nucleotides, the CDR3 is TGCGCCAGCAGCTCCGTCGACACGAACACCGGGGAGCTGTTTTTT. This codes for CASSSVDTNTGELFF.

CDR3 loop: CASSPVGLAGPGELFF. CDR3 DNA: TGCGCCAGCAGCCCAGTCGGACTAGCGGGACCCGGGGAGCTGTTTTTT. V usage is TRBV4-1 and J usage is TRBJ2-2; 12 bases are shared with TRBD2. From germline, CDR1 is MGHRA and CDR2 YSYEKL. The CDR3 sequence is 16 residues long. V lost 4 bases and J lost 6; bases outside the gene matches: 6.

The chain combines TRBV6-1 with TRBJ1-1; 10 bases fit TRBD1. Germline V CDR1 and CDR2: MNHNS, SASEGT. This CDR3 is built from 13 residues. Trimming took 8 bases from V and 5 from J; bases not matched to a gene: 5. The CDR3 reads CASVGTGDTEAFF. In DNA form, the CDR3 reads TGTGCCAGCGTCGGGACAGGGGATACTGAAGCTTTCTTT.